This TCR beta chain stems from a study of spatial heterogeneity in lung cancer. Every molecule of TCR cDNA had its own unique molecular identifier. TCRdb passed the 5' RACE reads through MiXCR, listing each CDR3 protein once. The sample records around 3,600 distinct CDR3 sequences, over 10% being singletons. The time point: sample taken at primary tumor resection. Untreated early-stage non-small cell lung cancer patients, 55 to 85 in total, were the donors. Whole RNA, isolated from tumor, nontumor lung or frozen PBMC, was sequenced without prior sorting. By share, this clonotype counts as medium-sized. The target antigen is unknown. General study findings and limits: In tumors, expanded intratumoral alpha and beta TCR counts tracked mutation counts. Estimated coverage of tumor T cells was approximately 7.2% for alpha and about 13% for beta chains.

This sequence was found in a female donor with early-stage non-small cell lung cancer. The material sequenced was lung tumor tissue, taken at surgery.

The CDR3 spells CSVRSTSGNTGELFF. The CDR3 nucleotides are TGCAGCGTTCGATCGACTAGCGGGAACACCGGGGAGCTGTTTTTT. The chain combines TRBV29-1 with TRBJ2-2; TRBD2 agrees at 9 bases. After removal of 5 bases from V and 1 base from J, the junction contained 5 bases not matched to a gene. The CDR3 has 15 residues. Germline CDR1 and CDR2: SQVTM and ANQGSEA.